There are a few counts of the clone carrying this T cell receptor (beta chain). Method: immunoSEQ multiplex PCR; TCRdb's copy keeps in-frame clones and lacks some. The sample shows over 450,000 clones, about 89% of them seen only once. This sample stems from a study of blood T cell repertoires in COVID-19. Background on the study: PBMCs, B-cell-depleted T cells, or T cells provided the cDNA or gDNA that made up the material.

Enrolled during active infection, Seattle patients were then followed longitudinally. Germline-derived CDR1 and CDR2 are SGHDT and YYEEEE. The CDR3 covers 16 residues. Trimming at V came to 6 bases and at J to 6 bases, leaving 12 bases not matched to a gene. The rearrangement uses TRBV5-6 and TRBJ1-4; TRBD1 agrees at 9 bases. The sample comprised peripheral blood. This receptor was obtained from a woman aged 45-65 years with COVID-19, enrolled during active disease. The CDR3 sequence is CASTLLDRGSDEKLFF. The CDR3 bases are TGTGCCAGCACCCTACTCGACAGGGGGAGCGATGAAAAACTGTTTTTT.